The rows below give T cell receptor beta chains drawn from one sample of a study of T cell responses to AZD1222 COVID-19 vaccine. The protocol was immunoSEQ multiplex PCR, while the TCRdb copy is restricted to in-frame clones and leaves out a portion. This table holds approximately 160,000 clones, roughly 92% found once. The material was peripheral blood, obtained 28 days after the second AZD1222 dose. The receptors derive from an adult who received the AZD1222 COVID-19 vaccine. CDR3s include the opening cysteine and the closing phenylalanine or tryptophan. The D gene is left open where the match is weak. Clone size, where shown, is once, few, many, or a class for clones that have expanded.

V gene: TRBV3-1/TRBV3-2
J gene: TRBJ2-2
D gene: TRBD2
clone size: NA
CDR3 protein: CASSHGGIAGVGELFF

V gene: TRBV3-1/TRBV3-2
J gene: TRBJ1-4
D gene: NA
clone size: NA
CDR3 protein: CASSPRRAVNEKLFF

V gene: TRBV29-1
J gene: TRBJ1-3
D gene: NA
clone size: NA
CDR3 protein: CSVEKGQGFGNTIYF

V gene: TRBV3-1/TRBV3-2
J gene: TRBJ2-1
D gene: NA
clone size: NA
CDR3 protein: CASSQLGINEQFF

V gene: TRBV4-1
J gene: TRBJ2-5
D gene: NA
clone size: NA
CDR3 protein: CASSQGSRETQYF

V gene: TRBV18
J gene: TRBJ1-2
D gene: NA
clone size: NA
CDR3 protein: CASSRGRDTNYGYTF

V gene: TRBV2
J gene: TRBJ1-6
D gene: NA
clone size: NA
CDR3 protein: CASSASGIINSPLHF

V gene: TRBV5-1
J gene: TRBJ2-3
D gene: NA
clone size: NA
CDR3 protein: CASSLVLAANGGADTQYF

V gene: TRBV2
J gene: TRBJ2-2
D gene: NA
clone size: NA
CDR3 protein: CASSDAAVTGELFF

V gene: TRBV27
J gene: TRBJ1-4
D gene: NA
clone size: NA
CDR3 protein: CASSLSRASEKLFF

V gene: TRBV7-8
J gene: TRBJ2-7
D gene: NA
clone size: once
CDR3 protein: CASSNLAEVTYEQYF

V gene: TRBV6-5
J gene: TRBJ1-5
D gene: NA
clone size: NA
CDR3 protein: CASRRGTNQPQHF

V gene: TRBV12-5
J gene: TRBJ2-1
D gene: TRBD1
clone size: NA
CDR3 protein: CASGLGTGRNEQFF

V gene: TRBV2
J gene: TRBJ1-6
D gene: TRBD1
clone size: NA
CDR3 protein: CASGLGQGAANSPLHF

V gene: TRBV5-4
J gene: TRBJ1-2
D gene: NA
clone size: NA
CDR3 protein: CASSPGGTSIHYGYTF